This is a list of T cell receptor beta chains from one sample in a study of shared clonotypes between healthy human individuals. Some clones are missing from TCRdb's copy, which holds only in-frame ones; the method was immunoSEQ multiplex PCR. The data contain millions of clones, over 90% of them singletons. Sequences were obtained from naive CD4+ T cells from PBMCs. These receptor sequences come from a young man in good health. Some clones in this sample may be carry-over from other donors' samples. CDR3s include the opening cysteine and the closing phenylalanine or tryptophan. The D gene is left open where the match is weak.

D gene | J gene | V gene | CDR3 protein | CDR3 DNA
TRBD1 | TRBJ2-7 | TRBV28 | CASTPQGAGYEQYF | TGTGCCAGCACCCCACAGGGGGCGGGCTACGAGCAGTACTTC
- | TRBJ2-3 | TRBV27 | CASSWRVENTDTQYF | TGTGCCAGCAGTTGGCGGGTGGAGAACACAGATACGCAGTATTTT
TRBD1 | TRBJ1-1 | TRBV7-9 | CASSGDRGVFGGTEAFF | TGTGCCAGCAGCGGAGACAGGGGGGTCTTTGGCGGCACTGAAGCTTTCTTT
- | TRBJ1-3 | TRBV4-2 | CASSPRTGNTIYF | TGTGCCAGCAGCCCGAGAACTGGAAACACCATATATTTT
TRBD1 | TRBJ2-2 | TRBV7-9 | CASSFDRALLWNTGELFF | TGTGCCAGCAGCTTTGACAGGGCCCTCCTTTGGAACACCGGGGAGCTGTTTTTT
- | TRBJ2-3 | TRBV4-1 | CASSRTADTQYF | TGCGCCAGCAGCCGTACGGCAGATACGCAGTATTTT
- | TRBJ2-3 | TRBV7-2 | CASLSADRSADTQYF | TGTGCCAGCTTAAGTGCGGACCGGAGTGCGGATACGCAGTATTTT
- | TRBJ2-2 | TRBV5-5 | CASGWGRINTGELFF | TGTGCCAGCGGTTGGGGGCGAATAAACACCGGGGAGCTGTTTTTT
- | TRBJ2-5 | TRBV5-1 | CASSLYETQYF | TGCGCCAGCAGCTTGTACGAGACCCAGTACTTC
TRBD2 | TRBJ2-2 | TRBV6-8 | CASSWCTFETSGTTGELFF | TGTGCCAGCAGTTGGTGTACCTTCGAGACTAGCGGAACCACCGGGGAGCTGTTTTTT
- | TRBJ2-7 | TRBV5-1 | CASGLRGFRESPYEQYF | TGCGCCAGCGGTCTGAGAGGATTTCGGGAATCGCCCTACGAGCAGTACTTC
TRBD1 | TRBJ1-2 | TRBV28 | CASSQTGGAKGYTF | TGTGCCAGCAGCCAGACAGGGGGCGCGAAAGGCTACACCTTC
TRBD2 | TRBJ2-3 | TRBV28 | CASRLAGLRADTQYF | TGTGCCAGCAGACTAGCGGGGCTGAGGGCAGATACGCAGTATTTT
TRBD2 | TRBJ2-5 | TRBV4-1 | CASSQGPLRGGETQYF | TGCGCCAGCAGCCAAGGCCCTCTTCGGGGGGGAGAGACCCAGTACTTC
- | TRBJ2-3 | TRBV4-2 | CASSQESARLGTDTQYF | TGTGCCAGCAGCCAAGAATCGGCCAGGCTGGGCACAGATACGCAGTATTTT
TRBD1 | TRBJ2-7 | TRBV7-9 | CASSFRGQAYEQYF | TGTGCCAGCAGCTTCCGGGGACAGGCCTACGAGCAGTACTTC
TRBD2 | TRBJ2-5 | TRBV9 | CASSVGLAGPSQETQYF | TGTGCCAGCAGCGTAGGACTAGCGGGACCCAGCCAAGAGACCCAGTACTTC
TRBD1 | TRBJ2-7 | TRBV6-1 | CASSAIWTGTSYEQYF | TGTGCCAGCAGTGCTATTTGGACAGGGACCTCCTACGAGCAGTACTTC
TRBD1 | TRBJ1-3 | TRBV7-9 | CASSLTGQGAYTIYF | TGTGCCAGCAGCTTAACGGGACAGGGGGCCTACACCATATATTTT
- | TRBJ2-1 | TRBV28 | CASSHRDKSSYNEQFF | TGTGCCAGCAGTCACCGGGACAAGAGCTCCTACAATGAGCAGTTCTTC
TRBD2 | TRBJ2-3 | TRBV5-1 | CASSPGTSGTSDTQYF | TGCGCCAGCAGCCCGGGGACTAGCGGGACCTCAGATACGCAGTATTTT
TRBD1 | TRBJ1-2 | TRBV2 | CASGLRDRGESGYTF | TGTGCCAGCGGCCTCCGGGACAGGGGGGAGAGTGGCTACACCTTC
TRBD2 | TRBJ2-2 | TRBV28 | CASKDPSSGRATGELFF | TGTGCCAGCAAAGATCCTTCATCGGGGAGGGCCACCGGGGAGCTGTTTTTT